The next 28 T cell receptor beta chains were all read from a single sample in a study of cytomegalovirus exposure and HLA in healthy donors. The primer mix had 60 Vbeta and 13 Jbeta primers. The repertoire was sequenced with immunoSEQ multiplex PCR; TCRdb's copy has only in-frame clones and lacks some. The sample carries over 75,000 clones, less than 9.5% recorded once. Sequences were obtained from PBMCs. The receptor set was obtained from a man aged 50-60 years in good health and CMV-seropositive.

The chain has TRBV7-3 and TRBJ2-1; 7 positions agree with TRBD2. The CDR3 has 14 residues. Trimming took 4 bases from V and 9 from J; bases not matched to a gene: 9. Germline lookup yields CDR1 SGHTA and CDR2 FQGTGA. The CDR3: CASSSLSGGGEQFF. DNA for the CDR3: TGTGCCAGCAGCTCGTTGTCGGGCGGGGGTGAGCAGTTCTTC.

This clone was detected only a few times. V usage is TRBV27 and J usage is TRBJ2-3, with 8 bases lining up with TRBD2. The CDR3 loop spans 14 amino acids. Germline V lookup: CDR1 MNHEY, CDR2 SMNVEV (reference sequence). Trimming cost V 6 bases and J 1 base; bases outside gene matches: 3. The CDR3 reads CASSMTSGTDTQYF. For the CDR3, the DNA is TGTGCCAGCAGCATGACTAGCGGCACAGATACGCAGTATTTT.

This rearrangement joins TRBV4-1 to TRBJ2-1, with 11 nucleotides matching TRBD2. The CDR3 runs to 18 residues. Trimming at V came to 5 bases and at J to 6 bases, leaving 15 bases not matched to a gene. CDR1 is MGHRA, CDR2 YSYEKL, per germline. CDR3 residues: CASSAGPLGTSGLNEQFF. CDR3 nucleotide sequence: TGCGCCAGCAGCGCCGGTCCACTAGGGACTAGCGGCCTCAATGAGCAGTTCTTC.

This clone was counted a few times. CDR3 residues: CASSAMGRGGSAQYF. In DNA form, the CDR3 reads TGTGCCAGCAGTGCTATGGGGAGGGGGGGTTCGGCCCAGTACTTC. The V gene is TRBV2, the J gene TRBJ2-5; D might be TRBD2 (7 bases). Germline V gene lookup returns CDR1 SNHLY and CDR2 FYNNEI. Trimming took 4 bases from V and 9 from J, leaving 21 bases between them. There are 15 residues in the CDR3.

The rearrangement joins TRBV19 to TRBJ1-1; 7 bases are a match to TRBD1. The length of the CDR3 is 17 residues. With 3 bases clipped from V and 3 bases from J, the junction kept 13 bases outside the gene matches. CDR1 and CDR2 (germline): LNHDA, SQIVND (reference sequence). The CDR3 DNA reads TGTGCCAGTAGTATTGTACCGGGACAGAGGGGCCACACTGAAGCTTTCTTT. Translation gives CASSIVPGQRGHTEAFF.

The chain employs TRBV6-5 and TRBJ2-7; perhaps TRBD1 as D (6 bases). V was pared by 3 bases and J by 11 bases, with 14 bases between. Germline V lookup: CDR1 MNHEY, CDR2 SVGAGI. The CDR3 is 12 residues long. The CDR3 DNA reads TGTGCCAGCAGTTATTCAGGGGACCAGAAGTACTTC. It yields the protein CASSYSGDQKYF.

This clone was found a few times. This sequence joins TRBV7-2 and TRBJ2-5, with D maybe TRBD2 (6 bases). Between the trimmed V and J ends, which lost 2 bases and 5 bases, there was a span of 12 bases. Germline values: CDR1 SGHTA, CDR2 FQGNSA. This CDR3 has 14 residues. CDR3 protein: CASSLKGGVETQYF. The DNA for the CDR3 is TGTGCCAGCAGCTTAAAGGGAGGAGTTGAGACCCAGTACTTC.

This chain links TRBV7-8 with TRBJ1-5; D is perhaps TRBD1 (5 bases). This CDR3 contains 14 residues. Germline CDR1 and CDR2: SGHVS and FQNEAQ. The ends were cut back, 1 base at V and 7 bases at J, with 11 bases in the middle. CDR3 sequence: CASSLDQGRQPQHF. As DNA, the CDR3 is TGTGCCAGCAGCTTAGATCAGGGTCGGCAGCCCCAGCATTTT. The whole variable domain, remainder taken from reference TRBV7-8 and TRBJ1-5, is GAGVSQSPRYKVAKRGQDVALRCDPISGHVSLFWYQQALGQGPEFLTYFQNEAQLDKSGLPSDRFFAERPEGSVSTLKIQRTQQEDSAVYLCASSLDQGRQPQHFGDGTRLSIL.

This rearrangement joins TRBV30 to TRBJ2-7; D call uncertain. Trimming shortened V by 1 base and J by 4 bases, and 11 bases separated the two germline ends. This CDR3 is built from 13 residues. Germline V gene sequence: CDR1 GTSNPN, CDR2 SVGIG (reference sequence). CDR3 region: CAWSAQALYEQYF. The CDR3 region has the DNA TGTGCCTGGAGTGCTCAGGCGCTGTACGAGCAGTACTTC.

The chain combines TRBV29-1 with TRBJ1-4, with D unclear. The length of the CDR3 is 12 residues. V was trimmed by 6 bases and J by 12 bases, leaving 17 bases between them. Germline CDR1 is SQVTM and CDR2 is ANQGSEA. CDR3 nucleotides: TGCAGCGTCCGACTAACTCGGTCGGAACTGTTTTTT. This translates into CSVRLTRSELFF.

This clone appeared a few times. V and J are TRBV18 and TRBJ1-2; D unresolved. The V gene lost 4 bases and the J gene lost 4 bases, with 10 bases spanning the gap. CDR3 length: 13 residues. From germline, CDR1 is KGHSH and CDR2 LQKENI. The CDR3 coding sequence is TGTGCCAGCTCACTAACAGCGGGCTATGGCTACACCTTC. Translating it yields CASSLTAGYGYTF.

The DNA of the CDR3 is TGTGCCAGCAAGGAGGCCGACCACACTGAAGCTTTCTTT. The encoded protein is CASKEADHTEAFF. This chain joins TRBV6-1 and TRBJ1-1; no reliable D call. The V gene lost 7 bases and the J gene lost 3 bases, with 12 bases spanning the gap. The germline gives CDR1 MNHNS, CDR2 SASEGT. CDR3 length equals 13 residues.

The chain uses TRBV28 and TRBJ1-2; 7 bases are shared with TRBD1. The CDR3 is 14 residues long. From germline, CDR1 is MDHEN and CDR2 SYDVKM. Germline trimming cut 6 bases from V and 3 bases from J; bases unmatched to any gene: 7. The CDR3 loop is CASRIVDRDYGYTF. CDR3 coding DNA: TGTGCCAGCAGGATTGTTGACAGGGACTATGGCTACACCTTC.

In its sample, this clone was seen a few times. The J gene is TRBJ1-2, the V gene TRBV9; D gene uncertain. With 8 bases removed from V and 3 bases from J, the gap between germline ends came to 11 bases. Germline CDR1 and CDR2: SGDLS and YYNGEE. The CDR3 runs to 12 residues. CDR3 DNA sequence: TGTGCCAGTGGGCATGGGTACTATGGCTACACCTTC. It specifies CASGHGYYGYTF.

This clone appeared a few times. The rearrangement uses TRBV7-2 and TRBJ2-1, with D hard to call. V was trimmed by 5 bases and J by 9 bases, leaving 8 bases between them. Germline CDR1 is SGHTA and CDR2 is FQGNSA. This CDR3 has 11 amino acids. CDR3 region: CASSPRLEQFF. The CDR3 DNA follows: TGTGCCAGCAGCCCCCGACTTGAGCAGTTCTTC. Variable domain in full (rest from reference TRBV7-2 and TRBJ2-1): GAGVSQSPSNKVTEKGKDVELRCDPISGHTALYWYRQSLGQGLEFLIYFQGNSAPDKSGLPSDRFSAERTGGSVSTLTIQRTQQEDSAVYLCASSPRLEQFFGPGTRLTVL.

This rearrangement joins TRBV7-2 to TRBJ2-7; 8 nucleotides match TRBD2. This CDR3 region has 11 residues. V was pared by 7 bases and J by 5 bases, with 1 base of the junction left unmatched. Per the germline V gene, CDR1 is SGHTA and CDR2 is FQGNSA. CDR3 in DNA: TGTGCCAGCACCGGGGGGGACGAGCAGTACTTC. It specifies CASTGGDEQYF. Filled out from reference TRBV7-2 and TRBJ2-7, the complete variable domain reads GAGVSQSPSNKVTEKGKDVELRCDPISGHTALYWYRQSLGQGLEFLIYFQGNSAPDKSGLPSDRFSAERTGGSVSTLTIQRTQQEDSAVYLCASTGGDEQYFGPGTRLTVT.

The chain couples TRBV5-6 to TRBJ2-7; perhaps TRBD1 as D (6 bases). The germline gives CDR1 SGHDT, CDR2 YYEEEE. V lost 1 base to trimming and J lost 3 bases, with 20 bases between them. The CDR3 is 17 amino acids. The chain's CDR3 is CASSLPLQGSSFYEQYF. The CDR3 DNA follows: TGTGCCAGCAGCTTGCCCTTACAGGGTTCGTCGTTCTACGAGCAGTACTTC.

V usage is TRBV30 and J usage is TRBJ2-2; D possibly corresponds to TRBD1 (6 bases). The CDR3 runs 14 residues. Trimming stripped 4 bases from V and 4 bases from J, with 13 bases between. Germline V gene lookup returns CDR1 GTSNPN and CDR2 SVGIG (reference sequence). The CDR3 DNA reads as TGTGCCTGGACCGGGACAACTTCCACCGGGGAGCTGTTTTTT. This gives the protein CAWTGTTSTGELFF.

The gene calls are TRBV6-5 and TRBJ1-5, with a tentative D call TRBD1 (6 bases). The length of the CDR3 is 15 residues. The germline V gene encodes CDR1 MNHEY and CDR2 SVGAGI. The germline V and J ends were trimmed by 6 bases and 1 base, with 13 bases remaining between them. CDR3 sequence (DNA): TGTGCCAGCAGAGACGGACAGACGAGCAATCAGCCCCAGCATTTT. Its protein product is CASRDGQTSNQPQHF.

This clone appeared a few times. The chain has TRBV30 and TRBJ2-7; 10 positions match TRBD1. CDR1 GTSNPN and CDR2 SVGIG come from the germline V gene (reference sequence). The CDR3 consists of 14 residues. CDR3 residues: CATEGTGVPYEQYF. CDR3 nucleotide sequence: TGTGCTACCGAAGGGACAGGGGTTCCCTACGAGCAGTACTTC. Based on the CDR3 plus reference TRBV30 and TRBJ2-7, the full variable domain is SQTIHQWPATLVQPVGSPLSLECTVEGTSNPNLYWYRQAAGRGLQLLFYSVGIGQISSEVPQNLSASRPQDRQFILSSKKLLLSDSGFYLCATEGTGVPYEQYFGPGTRLTVT.

The chain recombines TRBV10-2 with TRBJ2-3; 14 nucleotides line up with TRBD2. V lost 8 bases to trimming and J lost 5 bases; unmatched junction nucleotides: 0. This CDR3 region has 13 residues. Germline V gives CDR1 WSHSY, CDR2 SAAADI. The CDR3 loop reads CASGTSGRDTQYF. The DNA of the CDR3 is TGCGCCAGCGGGACTAGCGGGAGAGATACGCAGTATTTT.

This clone was counted between two and nine times. The V call is TRBV13, the J call TRBJ1-3; maybe TRBD1 (5 bases). Deletions cut 4 bases from V and 4 bases from J, with 20 bases between. Germline CDR1 and CDR2: PRHDT and FYEKMQ (reference sequence). CDR3 length equals 17 residues. The chain's CDR3 is CASSSRGRIFSGNTIYF. The DNA of the CDR3 is TGTGCCAGCAGCTCGCGGGGACGAATCTTCTCCGGAAACACCATATATTTT.

The V and J genes are TRBV28 and TRBJ1-4; TRBD1 might be the D (6 bases). Per the germline V gene, CDR1 is MDHEN and CDR2 is SYDVKM. The length of the CDR3 is 14 residues. V was cut by 8 bases and J by 3 bases, with 13 bases left in between. The CDR3 DNA sequence: TGTGCCAGCGGTCAACAGGGATCTAATGAAAAACTGTTTTTT. Its protein product is CASGQQGSNEKLFF. Full variable domain (remainder filled in from reference TRBV28 and TRBJ1-4): DVKVTQSSRYLVKRTGEKVFLECVQDMDHENMFWYRQDPGLGLRLIYFSYDVKMKEKGDIPEGYSVSREKKERFSLILESASTNQTSMYLCASGQQGSNEKLFFGSGTQLSVL.

The rearrangement joins TRBV2 to TRBJ2-1; D unresolved. This CDR3 has 15 amino acids. Trimming shortened V by 0 bases and J by 14 bases, and 20 bases separated the two germline ends. Germline V gene data show CDR1 as SNHLY and CDR2 as FYNNEI. Here the CDR3 reads CASSEAGYTAASKFF. The CDR3 DNA reads as TGTGCCAGCAGTGAAGCGGGTTATACGGCGGCCTCCAAGTTCTTC.

This clone has a handful of counts. This chain connects TRBV4-1 to TRBJ2-3; D possibly corresponds to TRBD1 (6 bases). Germline CDR1 is MGHRA and CDR2 is YSYEKL. V was cut by 5 bases and J by 6 bases, with 12 bases left in between. The CDR3 extends over 13 amino acids. The CDR3 reads CASSGGLGDTQYF. CDR3 nucleotides: TGCGCCAGCAGCGGGGGCCTTGGGGATACGCAGTATTTT.

Only a few counts were recorded for this clone. The chain is built from TRBV30 and TRBJ2-5, with D possibly TRBD1 on 5 matching bases. Per the germline V gene, CDR1 is GTSNPN and CDR2 is SVGIG (reference sequence). The CDR3 has 14 amino acids. V was pared by 4 bases and J by 1 base, with 13 bases between. The CDR3 here is CAWTQRGFQETQYF. The CDR3 nucleotides are TGTGCCTGGACCCAAAGGGGCTTCCAAGAGACCCAGTACTTC.

This sequence joins TRBV30 and TRBJ2-5; the match to TRBD1 covers 11 bases. This CDR3 spans 13 amino acids. Germline loops: CDR1 GTSNPN, CDR2 SVGIG (reference sequence). J was trimmed by 6 bases and V by 2 bases; bases with no gene match: 2. CDR3 amino acids: CAWSLDRGQTQYF. The CDR3 DNA is TGTGCCTGGAGTCTGGACAGGGGGCAGACCCAGTACTTC.

The chain carries TRBV28 and TRBJ2-1; TRBD2 agrees at 8 bases. In germline, CDR1 is MDHEN, CDR2 SYDVKM. This CDR3 is 16 amino acids long. Trimming took 5 bases from V and 0 from J; bases not matched to a gene: 6. CDR3 protein: CASSAISGTSYNEQFF. CDR3 coding DNA: TGTGCCAGCAGTGCTATTAGCGGGACCTCCTACAATGAGCAGTTCTTC.